This T cell receptor (beta chain) was recorded in a study of human T cells and chemical hapten exposure. Time point in this sample: patch test 1, 2 weeks after DPC sensitization. Treatment given: therapeutic diphenylcyclopropenone sensitization with weekly scalp DPC. In TCRdb, the RACE reads were re-called with MiXCR into one record per CDR3 protein. This sample has some 180,000 distinct CDR3 sequences; about a fifth occur once, and the top ten carry about 7%. This clonotype has a count of ten or more. Germline V CDR1 and CDR2: SGHTA, FQGNSA. The CDR3 covers 12 residues. V lost 3 bases, J lost 8 bases, and 8 bases lay in between.

This rearrangement joins TRBV7-2 to TRBJ2-1, with unresolved D. The specimen was whole blood, collected in connection with sensitization to the hapten diphenylcyclopropenone (DPC). This sequence originates from a woman aged 45-59 years with alopecia areata. Some clones in this sample may be carry-over from other donors' samples. DNA of the CDR3: TGTGCCAGCAGCTTTCTTCAGTATGAGCAGTTCTTC. This sequence encodes CASSFLQYEQFF.